The clone carrying this TCR beta chain was observed at least ten times. For repertoire sequencing, the TCR beta CDR3 regions were amplified from RNA transcripts. The library came from an HTBI-primed first-round RT-PCR and a second-round multiplex PCR. MiXCR, run by TCRdb on the multiplex PCR reads, gives a single entry per CDR3 protein. Of over a million distinct CDR3 sequences listed, roughly 35% are singletons. V lost 0 bases to trimming and J lost 0 bases, with 3 bases between them. Germline V gene sequence: CDR1 SGHDN, CDR2 FVKESK. The CDR3 runs 14 residues. These data are taken from a study of Graves' ophthalmopathy and Graves' hyperthyroidism. Hyperthyroidism cases were recent diagnoses of under 2 months' duration in people aged 18 to 65. Other autoimmune diseases, uncontrolled infections, pregnancy and lactation each led to patient exclusion. Serum thyroxine and TRAb, along with clinical symptoms, thyroid ultrasound and orbital computed tomography, were what diagnosis relied on.

The chain is built from TRBV14 and TRBJ1-5; D ambiguous. This receptor was taken from an adult man with Graves' hyperthyroidism. The source material was peripheral blood or thyroid tissue (not recorded which). CDR3 region: CASSQDGSNQPQHF. Here the CDR3 DNA reads TGTGCCAGCAGCCAAGACGGTAGCAATCAGCCCCAGCATTTT.